This T cell receptor (beta chain) was sequenced in a study of cytomegalovirus exposure and HLA in healthy donors (dated by TCRdb to 2016 to 2017). About the investigation overall: An earlier analysis of approximately 640 of the donors reported approximately 290 Gb of sequence data and around 110 million unique TCR beta sequences from about 200 million T cells. In a later analysis, previously published TCR beta repertoires from 550 to 750 donors were re-analyzed and high-resolution HLA genotyping was added so that TCR occurrence patterns could be studied. The genetic ancestry cluster associated with self-reported Caucasian donors included 81% of the roughly 390 genotyped donors. A later genetic analysis used genome-wide SNP genotypes for about 65% of the roughly 670 donors, treating that subset as a discovery cohort. About 330 gigabases of sequencing data and approximately 91 million unique TCR sequences made up an early release that covered 640 HLA-typed donors. The study was designed to test whether signatures of past pathogen exposure could be identified by cataloging public T cell receptors. Several DR-DQ haplotypes were handled as single units for association and clustering because linkage in the cohort was strong. A separate validation cohort of roughly 110 different subjects was used in addition to the approximately 700-subject first cohort. Donor age, sex, ethnicity and CMV serostatus were compiled together with the repertoire data. Rather than using new phenotypic data, the later analysis identified candidate immune exposures from TCR beta sequences and from how often those sequences occurred across donors. Among 300 to 500 genotyped donors of the cohort, an average of roughly 230,000 unique TCR beta nucleotide sequences was sequenced per donor, of which roughly 17% were non-productive. Using immunosequencing, the study profiled T cell repertoires from about 610 subjects and related those repertoires to cytomegalovirus serostatus. Typing coverage varied by locus: about 629-630 donors for A, B, C, DRB1 and DQB1; approximately 520 for DQA1; around 610 for DPA1; around 450 for DPB1. Every repertoire in the discovery cohort had been generated on one and the same sequencing platform. In an earlier analysis of 587 of the donors, high-throughput TCR beta sequencing was used to judge whether each TCR beta V gene segment behaved as functional or pseudogenic. Class I and class II HLA loci were covered by the typing at four-digit resolution. High-throughput TCR immunosequencing, statistical association of individual TCRs with disease status, and machine learning were combined to predict cytomegalovirus infection status.

Receptors were amplified or captured by the immunoSEQ multiplex PCR assay. The multiplex PCR relied on a mix of 60 forward primers for TCR Vbeta segments and 13 reverse primers for TCR Jbeta segments. The CDR3 region of rearranged TCR beta genes was amplified from genomic DNA with a multiplex PCR assay. Amplified TCR beta libraries were sequenced as 87-base-pair reads on the Illumina HiSeq System. On the authors' methods: A later analysis tallied 75 million to 95 million unique TCR beta chains across the 666 repertoires, and about 10 million of those chains were shared by two or more donors. To remove PCR and sequencing errors, raw reads were error-corrected and collapsed into unique sequences using a nearest-neighbor algorithm that merged closely related sequences. V, D and J gene segments were assigned by aligning CDR3 sequences to IMGT reference sequences. For a sequence to be retained, a match of at least six nucleotides to both a V gene segment and a J gene segment was required. A rearrangement was called productive if the CDR3 had no stop codons and remained in frame with V and J, and every other rearrangement was called non-productive. CDR3 was defined by IMGT convention, running from the second conserved V-encoded cysteine to the conserved J-encoded phenylalanine. In an earlier analysis of more than 550 of the donors, sequences lacking an unambiguous match to a single V gene segment were excluded. In an earlier analysis of 450 to 750 of the donors, a V segment was called functional when productive rearrangements were above 56.7%, and segregating when the standard deviation between donors exceeded 5%. A statistical classification framework was developed to diagnose cytomegalovirus status using the catalog of TCR beta chain sequences. In a later analysis, V and J genes were assigned by comparing TCR nucleotide sequences against IMGT/GENE-DB human TR gene sequences. In a later analysis, CDR3 sequences and most-parsimonious VDJ recombination scenarios were assigned using the TCRdist pipeline. In a later analysis, each TCR beta chain was defined by its CDR3 amino acid sequence together with its V-gene family, and reads without a unique V-gene family were excluded. As a way to deal with suspected cross-contamination and a sequencing artifact, a later analysis dropped under 600 nucleotide sequences that were highly shared and had low generation probability. A later analysis calculated a clonal expansion index for each public chain from normalized within-repertoire ranks of inferred template counts. Generation probabilities in a later analysis came from a VDJ recombination model fitted to out-of-frame rearrangements, and those results were checked against IGoR. In a later analysis, TCR-TCR, TCR-HLA and TCR-CMV co-occurrence was scored with hypergeometric tests, and a repertoire-size bias correction was applied to TCR pairs. False discovery rates were estimated in a later analysis by permuting HLA or CMV assignments 20 times. A later analysis grouped co-occurring TCRs with DBSCAN, adding TCRdist sequence similarity when clustering within HLA-allele-positive subsets. Repertoires with fewer than 30,000 or more than 120,000 public chains were left out of co-occurrence clustering, as were about 5 repertoires with anomalous nucleotide sharing. TCRdb carries this immuneACCESS record with in-frame sequences only. Its versions omit some clonotypes, under half of them owing to an unresolved V gene in the studies checked, with the rest unexplained. V and J calls and clone size follow that table, whereas D and trimming were derived from the DNA. Present in this sample are some 77,000 clones, approximately 80% of which were seen just once. Together, the top ten hold around a quarter of the sample.

Points on this clone: It has no known antigen specificity. No much larger clone exists at a distance of one base, and base qualities are not known.

The cohort comprised fewer than 750 healthy bone marrow donors. At the time of sampling, all cohort members were nominally healthy, though unrecorded immune exposures were likely present. The donor was CMV seropositive and was included in the group of some 290 seropositive cohort members. Each donor provided a peripheral blood sample, and peripheral blood mononuclear cells were used for TCR beta sequencing. Genomic DNA extraction from the blood cell samples was performed with the Qiagen DNeasy Blood Extraction Kit. As encoded in the germline V gene (reference sequence), CDR1 is LNHNV while CDR2 is YYDKDF. From the cysteine through the phenylalanine, the CDR3 covers 16 amino acids. Only the CDR3 DNA is retained, 48 bases long and in frame from the first base. Trimming leaves V shorter by 6 bases and J shorter by 5 bases, with the junction holding 10 bases beyond the gene matches. Overall study results and their limits: The cohort was sequenced for TCR beta chains only, and without alpha or paired-chain data the features that could be detected were limited. A further reported finding was that TCR beta sequences accurately predicted the HLA-A and HLA-B alleles for most subjects in the first cohort. Approximately 18 rarely observed V segments, including chromosome 9 orphons, were excluded from the earlier analysis of almost 600 of the donors because counts were too low. A cluster of highly shared sequence variants was judged likely to be a technical artifact of the sequencing pipeline. According to a later analysis, most CMV-associated TCR beta chains appeared to be HLA-restricted, and the HLA associations seemed to be driven largely by CMV exposure. In both the original and validation cohorts, the classifier was reported to diagnose cytomegalovirus status with high specificity and sensitivity. Some IMGT-functional V segments, including TRBV6-2 and TRBV6-3, could not be distinguished by the 87-base-pair reads and were therefore excluded. A later analysis found that HLA-associated TCR beta chains were more clonally expanded and had lower generation probabilities than equally common non-associated chains. A total of 150 to 200 TCR beta chains were listed by the study as associated with cytomegalovirus. A few of the identified cytomegalovirus-associated TCR beta chains were confirmed in vitro to be specific for cytomegalovirus antigens. At a false discovery rate of 0.05, a later analysis linked 15,000 to 20,000 TCR beta sequences to specific HLA alleles. In a later genetic analysis, a missense DCLRE1C variant was associated with V-gene and J-gene trimming of TCR beta chains, and the association was replicated in an independent cohort. In an earlier analysis of approximately 590 of the donors, most TCR beta V segments appeared in productive rearrangements about 87% or about 30% of the time, broadly matching IMGT annotations. In a later analysis, the rate of TCR association differed among HLA loci, with DRB1 alleles having the most associated TCRs and HLA-C alleles having the fewest. Assigning TCR associations to individual alleles was difficult when HLA alleles, especially DR and DQ, strongly co-occurred. Most TCR sequences were observed very rarely across donors, whereas some public TCRs were present in many individuals. The only immune exposure information available for the cohort was CMV serostatus. Several of the top co-occurrence clusters appeared to be linked to parvovirus B19, influenza, CMV and Epstein-Barr virus, according to a later analysis. Correlated functional status among segregating V segments might be attributable to linkage disequilibrium, but an unknown experimental factor could not be ruled out. Compared with the roughly 700-donor mean, donors in an Asian-associated ancestry cluster had fewer N-insertions in productive TCRs, according to a later genetic analysis. It was suggested by the authors that the approach could potentially be generalized to other disease states and immunological phenotypes. Presence/absence analyses assumed roughly uniform sequencing depth across donors, an assumption that may not hold. HLA typing was unavailable for some donors at each locus, so association tests used only the typed subset.

The V and J segments used are TRBV15 and TRBJ2-5; 12 bases in the middle match TRBD2. Sequencing input: PBMCs. The receptor comes from a woman between 50 and 59 years old in good health and CMV-seropositive. The DNA sequence reads TGTGCCACCAGTAGACTAGCGGGAGTGGTTGGCGAGACCCAGTACTTC. Its protein product is CATSRLAGVVGETQYF.